The 29 T cell receptor beta chains listed next were all sequenced from one sample in a study of blood T cell repertoires in COVID-19. Generated by immunoSEQ multiplex PCR, the TCRdb table keeps only in-frame clones and is missing some. The repertoire consists of more than 300,000 clones, with approximately 89% occurring once and the leading ten covering over 1.5%. Sequences were obtained from peripheral blood. These receptors were collected from a woman aged 25-40 years with COVID-19, enrolled during active disease.

This clone showed up just once. The CDR3 DNA sequence: TGTGCCAGTAGTAGCCGACAGGGAGGCTACACCTTC. Residues: CASSSRQGGYTF. V gene TRBV19 combines with J gene TRBJ1-2; 7 bases agree with TRBD1. This CDR3 comprises 12 residues. V shed 4 bases and J 8 bases; nucleotides not matched to a gene: 4. The germline V gene encodes CDR1 LNHDA and CDR2 SQIVND (reference sequence). The entire variable domain, with the rest obtained from reference TRBV19 and TRBJ1-2, is as follows: DGGITQSPKYLFRKEGQNVTLSCEQNLNHDAMYWYRQDPGQGLRLIYYSQIVNDFQKGDIAEGYSVSREKKESFPLTVTSAQKNPTAFYLCASSSRQGGYTFGSGTRLTVV.

The chain carries TRBV7-9 and TRBJ2-1; TRBD2 matches 7 bases. V dropped 2 bases and J dropped 3; count of bases not matched to a gene: 4. CDR3 length equals 15 residues. Germline CDR1 SEHNR, CDR2 FQNEAQ (reference sequence). DNA of the CDR3: TGTGCCAGCAGCTTACGGGGGAGGGGCTACAATGAGCAGTTCTTC. Its translation is CASSLRGRGYNEQFF.

This chain links TRBV14 with TRBJ1-4; D remains unclear. Per germline, CDR1 SGHDN and CDR2 FVKESK. This CDR3 is 17 amino acids long. Trimming took 1 base from V and 0 from J, leaving 12 bases between them. CDR3 nucleotides: TGTGCCAGCAGCCAAGTCCCACGGACTGCAACTAATGAAAAACTGTTTTTT. This sequence encodes CASSQVPRTATNEKLFF. The complete variable domain, with remaining parts taken from reference TRBV14 and TRBJ1-4, reads EAGVTQFPSHSVIEKGQTVTLRCDPISGHDNLYWYRRVMGKEIKFLLHFVKESKQDESGMPNNRFLAERTGGTYSTLKVQPAELEDSGVYFCASSQVPRTATNEKLFFGSGTQLSVL.

This chain joins TRBV6-6 and TRBJ2-1; D remains unclear. V was trimmed by 0 bases and J by 8 bases, leaving 2 bases between them. The germline V gene encodes CDR1 MNHNY and CDR2 SVGAGI (reference sequence). This CDR3 is built from 11 residues. CDR3 nucleotide sequence: TGTGCCAGCAGTTACTCCTATGAGCAGTTCTTC. It specifies CASSYSYEQFF.

The chain recombines TRBV5-1 with TRBJ2-7, with 7 bases lining up with TRBD1. The CDR3 runs 15 residues. The germline CDR1 and CDR2 sequences are SGHRS and YFSETQ. J lost 5 bases, V lost 4 bases, and 12 bases had no gene match. The CDR3 here is CASSAGGASWDEQYF. CDR3 DNA sequence: TGCGCCAGCAGCGCAGGGGGAGCAAGTTGGGACGAGCAGTACTTC. The complete variable domain, with remaining parts taken from reference TRBV5-1 and TRBJ2-7, reads KAGVTQTPRYLIKTRGQQVTLSCSPISGHRSVSWYQQTPGQGLQFLFEYFSETQRNKGNFPGRFSGRQFSNSRSEMNVSTLELGDSALYLCASSAGGASWDEQYFGPGTRLTVT.

The chain couples TRBV7-9 to TRBJ1-6, with a weak D call TRBD1 (6 bases). Per the germline V gene, CDR1 is SEHNR and CDR2 is FQNEAQ (reference sequence). Trimming took off 4 bases at V and 10 bases at J, with 14 bases between the two ends. The CDR3 spans 14 residues. DNA of the CDR3: TGTGCCAGCAGCTCAGAACAGGGTTTCTCACCCCTCCACTTT. Protein sequence: CASSSEQGFSPLHF. The whole variable domain, filled in from reference TRBV7-9 and TRBJ1-6, reads DTGVSQNPRHKITKRGQNVTFRCDPISEHNRLYWYRQTLGQGPEFLTYFQNEAQLEKSRLLSDRFSAERPKGSFSTLEIQRTEQGDSAMYLCASSSEQGFSPLHFGNGTRLTVT.

The rearrangement joins TRBV5-1 to TRBJ2-5; 8 nucleotides line up with TRBD1. Germline-derived CDR1 and CDR2 are SGHRS and YFSETQ. J gave up 9 bases and V 5 bases, and 12 bases lay outside the gene matches. The length of the CDR3 is 14 residues. The CDR3 loop reads CASRGGDRTLPQYF. The CDR3 nucleotides read TGCGCCAGCAGGGGTGGGGACAGGACCTTGCCCCAGTACTTC.

The rearrangement links TRBV18 to TRBJ2-1, with 11 bases lining up with TRBD2. The CDR3 is 21 residues long. Per the germline V gene, CDR1 is KGHSH and CDR2 is LQKENI. Losses at the gene ends were 0 bases for V and 0 bases for J; bases not matched to a gene: 13. This chain's CDR3 is CASSPPVGTSGFLSSYNEQFF. The CDR3 DNA reads as TGTGCCAGCTCACCACCGGTGGGGACTAGCGGATTTCTAAGCTCCTACAATGAGCAGTTCTTC.

The V and J genes are TRBV4-1 and TRBJ2-3, with 9 bases aligning to TRBD2. V was pared by 3 bases and J by 5 bases, with 15 bases of the junction left unmatched. The CDR3 length is 18 residues. Germline V CDR1 and CDR2: MGHRA, YSYEKL. CDR3 residues: CASSQGIAGALGGDTQYF. The CDR3 bases are TGCGCCAGCAGCCAGGGGATAGCGGGGGCCCTCGGAGGAGATACGCAGTATTTT.

The rearrangement uses TRBV4-1 and TRBJ1-1; 12 bases align to TRBD1. Germline V lookup: CDR1 MGHRA, CDR2 YSYEKL. The CDR3 extends over 17 amino acids. The junction had 17 bases not matched to a gene; V was cut back by 4 bases and J by 11 bases. In nucleotides, the CDR3 is TGCGCCAGCAGCCCGAGTGCAACCGGGACAGGGGGCAAAGGTGCTTTCTTT. It translates to CASSPSATGTGGKGAFF.

This chain connects TRBV19 to TRBJ1-5, with TRBD1 identical over 7 bases. The germline V gene encodes CDR1 LNHDA and CDR2 SQIVND (reference sequence). CDR3 length: 15 amino acids. V shed 7 bases and J 4 bases; nucleotides not matched to a gene: 10. In DNA form, the CDR3 reads TGTGCCAGTATCGGCCGGCAGGGGGATAATCAGCCCCAGCATTTT. The encoded protein is CASIGRQGDNQPQHF.

This clone was seen once. The junction does not match germline at one end; this may be a read error. V is TRBV3-1 (or the pseudogene TRBV3-2) and J is TRBJ1-5, with 9 bases that match TRBD1. This CDR3 contains 15 residues. Germline V gene lookup returns CDR1 LGHDT and CDR2 YNNKEL (reference sequence). CDR3 region: CASSQGQGAAQSQHF. The CDR3 nucleotides read TGTGCCAGCAGCCAGGGACAGGGAGCTGCTCAGTCCCAGCATTTT.

This chain connects TRBV6-6 to TRBJ2-2; TRBD2 matches at 16 bases. The CDR3 is 14 amino acids. Germline V gene data show CDR1 as MNHNY and CDR2 as SVGAGI (reference sequence). Trimming cost V 11 bases and J 7 bases; bases outside gene matches: 4. DNA for the CDR3: TGTGCCGTCGGGACTAGCGGGGGGGTCGGGGAGCTGTTTTTT. This codes for CAVGTSGGVGELFF.

The V gene is TRBV23-1, the J gene TRBJ1-6, with no clear D. TRBV23-1 is given ORF status, its function remaining uncertain. The V and J ends lost 0 bases and 0 bases respectively, with 12 bases between them. The CDR3 runs to 18 residues. The CDR3: CASSQSLGLSSYNSPLHF. In DNA form, the CDR3 reads TGCGCCAGCAGTCAATCACTAGGGCTGAGCTCCTATAATTCACCCCTCCACTTT.

This clone appeared a single time. The chain carries TRBV7-2 and TRBJ1-2; D call uncertain. This CDR3 spans 13 amino acids. The V gene's germline CDR1 is SGHTA and CDR2 FQGNSA. V was trimmed by 2 bases and J by 5 bases, leaving 9 bases between them. The chain's CDR3 is CASSLQSVYGYTF. The CDR3 nucleotides are TGTGCCAGCAGCTTACAATCAGTTTATGGCTACACCTTC.

This clone was counted only a few times. J is TRBJ1-5 and V is TRBV15, with D perhaps TRBD1 (5 bases). V was clipped by 5 bases and J by 7 bases, with 9 bases between them. CDR1 and CDR2 from the germline V gene are LNHNV and YYDKDF (reference sequence). The CDR3 has 12 residues. This CDR3 is CATSQGIQPQHF. For the CDR3, the DNA is TGTGCCACCAGCCAGGGAATCCAGCCCCAGCATTTT.

This chain links TRBV5-4 with TRBJ1-2, with 9 bases identical to TRBD1. The CDR3 consists of 14 residues. V trimming: 3 bases; J trimming: 5 bases; junction bases outside the gene matches: 5. The germline V gene encodes CDR1 SGHNT and CDR2 YYREEE (reference sequence). The CDR3 here is CASSSDRGMYGYTF. CDR3 DNA sequence: TGTGCCAGCAGCTCCGACAGGGGGATGTATGGCTACACCTTC.

The genes are TRBV18 and TRBJ1-2; a weak D match, TRBD1 (5 bases). This CDR3 region has 13 residues. Germline loops: CDR1 KGHSH, CDR2 LQKENI. V gave up 3 bases and J gave up 2 bases, with 7 bases separating them. DNA of the CDR3: TGTGCCAGCTCACCTTCAGGGAACTATGGCTACACCTTC. Translated: CASSPSGNYGYTF.

The V gene is TRBV21-1, the J gene TRBJ2-7; TRBD1, the table's D call, was not compared with the DNA. TRBV21-1 is a pseudogene segment. This CDR3 region has 16 residues. The CDR3 sequence: CASSAWDRGIPYEQYV. The CDR3 DNA follows: TGTGCCAGCAGCGCCTGGGACAGGGGTATTCCCTACGAGCAGTACGTC.

The chain combines TRBV10-1 with TRBJ1-5; a weak D match, TRBD1 (5 bases). V shed 4 bases and J shed 2 bases, with 6 bases lying between them. Germline V gene lookup returns CDR1 WNHNN and CDR2 SYGVQD (reference sequence). CDR3 size: 13 residues. CDR3 residues: CASSAGRNQPQHF. The CDR3 nucleotides are TGCGCCAGCAGTGCAGGGCGCAATCAGCCCCAGCATTTT.

In DNA, the CDR3 is TGTGCCAGCAGTTCAGGAAACACCATATATTTT. Encoded protein: CASSSGNTIYF. This sequence joins TRBV12-3 or TRBV12-4 and TRBJ1-3, with unresolved D. V was pared by 4 bases and J by 4 bases, with 2 bases between. This CDR3 is built from 11 residues.

This clone was observed a few times. V is TRBV27 and J is TRBJ2-5; D uncertain. In germline, CDR1 is MNHEY, CDR2 SMNVEV (reference sequence). The CDR3 loop spans 13 amino acids. Trimming pared 5 bases from V and 3 bases from J, leaving 10 bases between. The CDR3 DNA is TGTGCCAGCAGTCTCGACTGGGAAGAGACCCAGTACTTC. Its translation is CASSLDWEETQYF.

The V gene is TRBV7-9, the J gene TRBJ2-2, with 8 bases aligning to TRBD2. CDR1 is SEHNR and CDR2 is FQNEAQ in the germline V gene (reference sequence). Trimming removed 4 bases from V and 0 bases from J; junction bases left unmatched: 10. The CDR3 sequence is 18 residues long. The CDR3 is CASSSGIAGWANTGELFF. CDR3 DNA sequence: TGTGCCAGCAGCTCCGGGATAGCGGGGTGGGCGAACACCGGGGAGCTGTTTTTT.

The CDR3 reads CASSENAWGQRNTEAFF. The CDR3 DNA reads as TGTGCCAGCAGTGAAAACGCATGGGGACAGCGGAACACTGAAGCTTTCTTT. This chain joins TRBV25-1 and TRBJ1-1; 7 bases are a match to TRBD1. This CDR3 has 17 amino acids. Germline loops: CDR1 MGHDK, CDR2 SYGVNS. J was trimmed by 1 base and V by 2 bases; bases with no gene match: 10.

For the CDR3, the DNA is TGTGCCAGCAGTTCTACTAGCGGGGGGGCCTCGAAGACCCAGTACTTC. It specifies CASSSTSGGASKTQYF. The gene calls are TRBV27 and TRBJ2-5, with 13 bases identical to TRBD2. The V and J ends lost 4 bases and 6 bases, in that order; junction bases with no gene match: 8. The CDR3 runs 16 residues. CDR1 MNHEY and CDR2 SMNVEV come from the germline V gene (reference sequence).

V is TRBV7-2 and J is TRBJ1-5; D uncertain. This CDR3 spans 13 amino acids. With 1 base removed from V and 3 bases from J, the gap between germline ends came to 4 bases. CDR1 is SGHTA, CDR2 FQGNSA, per germline. The CDR3 protein is CASSLVLNQPQHF. CDR3 coding DNA: TGTGCCAGCAGCTTAGTCCTCAATCAGCCCCAGCATTTT.

V usage is TRBV28 and J usage is TRBJ1-2; TRBD1 matches at 7 bases. CDR1 and CDR2 from the germline V gene are MDHEN and SYDVKM. Losses at the gene ends were 4 bases for V and 5 bases for J; bases not matched to a gene: 10. The CDR3 totals 15 residues. The CDR3, as DNA: TGTGCCAGCAGTTCCCCCGGACAGGTTCAATATGGCTACACCTTC. Amino acid sequence: CASSSPGQVQYGYTF.

The chain carries TRBV28 and TRBJ2-7; 9 bases are a match to TRBD1. Germline values: CDR1 MDHEN, CDR2 SYDVKM. J was trimmed by 4 bases and V by 4 bases; bases with no gene match: 8. The CDR3 spans 15 residues. The CDR3 reads CASSYTGTGPYEQYV. The CDR3, as DNA: TGTGCCAGCAGTTACACAGGGACAGGGCCGTACGAGCAGTACGTC.

The chain employs TRBV6-2 or TRBV6-3 and TRBJ2-5; 11 positions match TRBD2. From germline, CDR1 is MNHEY and CDR2 SVGEGT. Losses at the gene ends were 5 bases for V and 1 base for J; bases not matched to a gene: 3. The CDR3 spans 15 residues. The DNA of the CDR3 is TGTGCCAGCAGTGTCGGACTAGCGGGCCAAGAGACCCAGTACTTC. It is translated as CASSVGLAGQETQYF.